The 29 T cell receptor beta chains listed next were all sequenced from one sample in a study of Graves' ophthalmopathy and Graves' hyperthyroidism. TCR beta CDR3 regions were amplified from RNA transcripts. RT-PCR in the first round used HTBI primers; a second-round multiplex PCR followed. TCRdb reprocessed the multiplex PCR reads via MiXCR and lists one record per CDR3 protein. This table has about 390,000 distinct CDR3 sequences, about 18% appearing once. The sample consisted of peripheral blood. These receptors were taken from an adult woman with stable Graves' hyperthyroidism.

This clonotype showed up just a few times. This chain connects TRBV12-3 or TRBV12-4 to TRBJ2-5; maybe TRBD1 (5 bases). With 3 bases removed from V and 5 bases from J, the gap between germline ends came to 10 bases. The CDR3 runs 13 residues. Here the CDR3 DNA reads TGTGCCAGCAGTTTGGGGCCCCTGGAGACCCAGTACTTC. Translation: CASSLGPLETQYF.

The chain has TRBV2 and TRBJ2-1; possible D gene TRBD2, 6 bases. V shed 4 bases and J shed 0 bases, with 13 bases lying between them. The CDR3 totals 16 residues. The germline V gene has CDR1 SNHLY and CDR2 FYNNEI. The CDR3 reads CASSVSGPYSYNEQFF. DNA of the CDR3: TGTGCCAGCAGTGTAAGCGGGCCGTACTCCTACAATGAGCAGTTCTTC.

V and J are TRBV5-1 and TRBJ1-1; TRBD1 matches 8 bases. The germline V gene encodes CDR1 SGHRS and CDR2 YFSETQ. The CDR3 extends over 15 amino acids. J lost 4 bases, V lost 0 bases, and 5 bases had no gene match. The DNA of the CDR3 is TGCGCCAGCAGCTTGGTAGGCAGGGGGCTCACTGAAGCTTTCTTT. Its protein product is CASSLVGRGLTEAFF.

This clonotype was seen many times. The chain recombines TRBV28 with TRBJ2-2; the D gene is possibly TRBD2 (7 bases). This CDR3 has 17 amino acids. Germline loops: CDR1 MDHEN, CDR2 SYDVKM. V lost 3 bases to trimming and J lost 1 base, with 15 bases between them. DNA for the CDR3: TGTGCCAGCAGTTTTGGCAAAGCGGGACAGAACACCGGGGAGCTGTTTTTT. Encoded protein: CASSFGKAGQNTGELFF.

This clonotype was seen at least ten times. The J gene is TRBJ2-5, the V gene TRBV29-1; TRBD2 agrees at 8 bases. V gave up 2 bases and J gave up 5 bases; unmatched junction bases: 4. Germline assignment: CDR1 SQVTM and CDR2 ANQGSEA. The CDR3 covers 13 residues. In DNA form, the CDR3 reads TGCAGCGTTGAAACGGGAGGGCAGGAGACCCAGTACTTC. Protein: CSVETGGQETQYF.

This clonotype was recorded at least ten times. The V call is TRBV20-1, the J call TRBJ2-5; 9 bases match TRBD2. CDR3 size: 16 residues. Losses at the gene ends were 5 bases for V and 5 bases for J; bases not matched to a gene: 15. Germline CDR1 and CDR2: DFQATT and SNEGSKA (reference sequence). This CDR3 reads CSAQEAIAGVGETQYF. The CDR3 region has the DNA TGCAGTGCTCAGGAAGCAATAGCGGGAGTGGGGGAGACCCAGTACTTC.

There are a few counts of this clonotype. The V gene is TRBV4-2, the J gene TRBJ2-7; 7 bases are shared with TRBD1. The germline gives CDR1 LGHNA, CDR2 YNFKEQ. The trim removed 0 bases at V and 3 bases at J, leaving 5 bases unmatched. The CDR3 runs to 15 residues. CDR3 protein: CASSQEGTASYEQYF. In DNA, the CDR3 is TGTGCCAGCAGCCAAGAGGGGACAGCGAGCTACGAGCAGTACTTC.

This clonotype was seen repeatedly, ten times or more. The rearrangement uses TRBV28 and TRBJ1-3; D is unresolved. The CDR3 runs 14 residues. Between the trimmed V and J ends, which lost 3 bases and 2 bases, there was a span of 8 bases. Germline CDR1 reads MDHEN; CDR2 reads SYDVKM. The CDR3 region is CASSFWGPGNTIYF. The CDR3 DNA sequence: TGTGCCAGCAGTTTTTGGGGTCCTGGAAACACCATATATTTT.

This clonotype occurred many times. Its ends do not fully match the called genes, so a read error is possible. The CDR3 region has the DNA TGCAGTGCAGCGCCTACTAGAGGAAAAAACATTAAGTACTTC. Amino acid sequence: CSAAPTRGKNIKYF. The chain has TRBV20-1 and TRBJ2-4; possibly TRBD2 for D (5 bases). CDR1 DFQATT and CDR2 SNEGSKA come from the germline V gene (reference sequence). This CDR3 has 14 residues.

This chain connects TRBV18 to TRBJ2-7, with D possibly being TRBD1 or TRBD2 (5 bases each). Germline V gene data show CDR1 as KGHSH and CDR2 as LQKENI. CDR3 length: 14 amino acids. With 3 bases removed from V and 5 bases from J, the gap between germline ends came to 14 bases. CDR3 in DNA: TGTGCCAGCTCACCCCCGGGAACAGGTAACGAGCAGTACTTC. Amino acids: CASSPPGTGNEQYF. The full variable domain, rest sourced from reference TRBV18 and TRBJ2-7, is NAGVMQNPRHLVRRRGQEARLRCSPMKGHSHVYWYRQLPEEGLKFMVYLQKENIIDESGMPKERFSAEFPKEGPSILRIQQVVRGDSAAYFCASSPPGTGNEQYFGPGTRLTVT.

There are many counts of this clonotype. The rearrangement joins TRBV6-5 to TRBJ1-1; the D is unclear. Germline assignment: CDR1 MNHEY and CDR2 SVGAGI. The germline V and J ends were trimmed by 4 bases and 0 bases, with 3 bases remaining between them. The CDR3 loop spans 12 amino acids. CDR3 nucleotides: TGTGCCAGCAGTTCAGTGAACACTGAAGCTTTCTTT. It encodes CASSSVNTEAFF.

This clonotype has ten or more counts. This sequence joins TRBV12-3 or TRBV12-4 and TRBJ1-1; TRBD1 matches 7 bases. V was clipped by 3 bases and J by 4 bases; unmatched bases: 8. CDR3 length equals 15 residues. The CDR3 loop reads CASSFRTGGGTEAFF. CDR3 DNA: TGTGCCAGCAGTTTCCGGACAGGAGGAGGCACTGAAGCTTTCTTT.

V is TRBV12-3 or TRBV12-4 and J is TRBJ1-5; tentatively, D is TRBD1 (6 bases). The V gene lost 5 bases and the J gene lost 5 bases, with 13 bases spanning the gap. The CDR3 runs to 14 residues. The CDR3 reads CASSQGGIDQPQHF. CDR3 DNA sequence: TGTGCCAGCAGTCAAGGGGGTATCGATCAGCCCCAGCATTTT.

J is TRBJ1-6 and V is TRBV12-3 or TRBV12-4; D unclear. Trimming stripped 5 bases from V and 6 bases from J, with 5 bases between. The CDR3 consists of 12 residues. The CDR3 DNA is TGTGCCAGCAGTCAACCTAATTCACCCCTCCACTTT. Its translation is CASSQPNSPLHF.

The genes are TRBV27 and TRBJ2-5; 13 nucleotides align to TRBD2. V trimming: 5 bases; J trimming: 9 bases; junction bases outside the gene matches: 12. The CDR3 extends over 16 amino acids. The germline V gene has CDR1 MNHEY and CDR2 SMNVEV (reference sequence). CDR3 residues: CASSPLGLAGPRAQYF. The CDR3 nucleotides are TGTGCCAGCAGTCCGTTGGGACTAGCGGGACCGAGGGCCCAGTACTTC.

This clonotype was counted many times. V and J are TRBV24-1 and TRBJ2-7, with D possibly TRBD1 on 6 matching bases. The length of the CDR3 is 13 residues. Trimming took off 6 bases at V and 2 bases at J, with 10 bases between the two ends. CDR1 is KGHDR and CDR2 is SFDVKD in the germline V gene. Written as DNA, the CDR3 is TGTGCCACCAGTTCCCGGGACACCTACGAGCAGTACTTC. Amino acids: CATSSRDTYEQYF.

Only a few counts were recorded for this clonotype. The chain links TRBV6-1 to TRBJ2-7; 9 nucleotides line up with TRBD2. Germline CDR1 is MNHNS and CDR2 is SASEGT. CDR3 length: 15 residues. Germline trimming cut 7 bases from V and 0 bases from J; bases unmatched to any gene: 7. This CDR3 is CASTRGRGPSYEQYF. CDR3 DNA: TGTGCCAGCACTCGCGGGAGGGGACCCTCCTACGAGCAGTACTTC.

Ten or more counts support this clonotype. This chain uses TRBV27 with TRBJ2-7, with TRBD1 identical over 9 bases. Per the germline V gene, CDR1 is MNHEY and CDR2 is SMNVEV (reference sequence). This CDR3 is built from 15 residues. Losses at the gene ends were 3 bases for V and 4 bases for J; bases not matched to a gene: 7. CDR3 in DNA: TGTGCCAGCAGTTTTGTGGGACAGGGTATGTACGAGCAGTACTTC. Its protein is CASSFVGQGMYEQYF.

This clonotype was recorded at least ten times. The chain is built from TRBV12-3 or TRBV12-4 and TRBJ1-3; D is possibly TRBD1 (5 bases). V lost 5 bases, J lost 0 bases, and 17 bases lay in between. This CDR3 contains 17 residues. The CDR3 sequence: CASSVTGLPYSGNTIYF. CDR3 nucleotide sequence: TGTGCCAGCAGTGTTACGGGACTTCCCTACTCTGGAAACACCATATATTTT.

This clonotype was seen many times. This sequence joins TRBV6-5 and TRBJ2-7, with 10 bases fitting TRBD2. Germline V gene sequence: CDR1 MNHEY, CDR2 SVGAGI. CDR3 length: 16 residues. The V gene end was trimmed by 0 bases and the J gene end by 3 bases; junction bases not matched to a gene: 5. The CDR3 DNA reads TGTGCCAGCAGTTACTCCTCTACTAGCGGGAACTACGAGCAGTACTTC. This translates into CASSYSSTSGNYEQYF.

Ten or more counts support this clonotype. The rearrangement uses TRBV7-2 and TRBJ2-7; 13 nucleotides line up with TRBD2. The CDR3 has 15 residues. The germline V gene encodes CDR1 SGHTA and CDR2 FQGNSA. J lost 4 bases, V lost 4 bases, and 4 bases had no gene match. As DNA, the CDR3 is TGTGCCAGCAGCTCGACGGGACTAGCGGGATACGAGCAGTACTTC. It specifies CASSSTGLAGYEQYF.

This clonotype was recorded many times. The CDR3 is CASGGTGMDGYTF. CDR3 nucleotide sequence: TGTGCATCCGGAGGGACAGGGATGGATGGCTACACCTTC. The J gene is TRBJ1-2, the V gene TRBV19; 9 nucleotides line up with TRBD1. Germline V CDR1 and CDR2: LNHDA, SQIVND (reference sequence). This CDR3 has 13 amino acids.

This clonotype was seen many times. As DNA, the CDR3 is TGTGCCAGCAGTTACTCTGGGAGTTTCTACGAGCAGTACTTC. Amino acid sequence: CASSYSGSFYEQYF. The chain employs TRBV6-2 or TRBV6-3 and TRBJ2-7; possible D gene TRBD2, 5 bases. Trimming left V 0 bases short and J 3 bases short, with 9 bases between. Germline CDR1 MNHEY, CDR2 SVGEGT. The CDR3 is 14 amino acids.

The V gene is TRBV24-1, the J gene TRBJ1-5, with D possibly TRBD1 on 5 matching bases. CDR1 KGHDR and CDR2 SFDVKD come from the germline V gene. The CDR3 runs to 14 residues. Between the trimmed V and J ends, which lost 1 base and 5 bases, there was a span of 8 bases. The CDR3 DNA reads TGTGCCACCAGTGATTTAGAGACAGATCAGCCCCAGCATTTT. Protein sequence: CATSDLETDQPQHF.

The CDR3 DNA follows: TGTGCCAGCAGCCCCCGTCCCGGGACAGGGGGCCAAGAGACCCAGTACTTC. It encodes CASSPRPGTGGQETQYF. This chain connects TRBV9 to TRBJ2-5; TRBD1 agrees at 11 bases. CDR3 length equals 17 residues. Losses at the gene ends were 4 bases for V and 1 base for J; bases not matched to a gene: 9. The germline gives CDR1 SGDLS, CDR2 YYNGEE.

This clonotype was counted ten times or more. This chain connects TRBV2 to TRBJ2-7; the match to TRBD1 covers 9 bases. V lost 6 bases and J lost 2; bases outside the gene matches: 2. CDR3 length: 13 residues. CDR1 SNHLY and CDR2 FYNNEI come from the germline V gene. CDR3 amino acids: CASRTGGPYEQYF. CDR3 nucleotide sequence: TGTGCCAGCAGGACAGGGGGTCCCTACGAGCAGTACTTC.

This clonotype was counted at least ten times. V and J are TRBV15 and TRBJ2-5, with 7 bases identical to TRBD1. Germline assignment: CDR1 LNHNV and CDR2 YYDKDF (reference sequence). The CDR3 has 14 residues. The trim removed 4 bases at V and 1 base at J, leaving 3 bases unmatched. Here the CDR3 reads CATSTRTGQETQYF. The CDR3 DNA is TGTGCCACCAGCACGAGGACAGGCCAAGAGACCCAGTACTTC.

This clonotype has at least ten counts. The rearrangement uses TRBV13 and TRBJ2-7; the match to TRBD2 covers 10 bases. The CDR3 runs to 15 residues. Germline trimming cut 0 bases from V and 5 bases from J; bases unmatched to any gene: 4. CDR1 and CDR2 from the germline V gene are PRHDT and FYEKMQ (reference sequence). CDR3: CASSLGPSGSHEQYF. CDR3 coding DNA: TGTGCCAGCAGCTTAGGGCCTAGCGGGAGCCACGAGCAGTACTTC.

This chain joins TRBV19 and TRBJ1-5; D might be TRBD1 (5 bases). The germline gives CDR1 LNHDA, CDR2 SQIVND (reference sequence). The length of the CDR3 is 13 residues. V lost 9 bases, J lost 5 bases, and 14 bases lay in between. The CDR3 DNA follows: TGTGCCAGCCGGGGCAGGGAGGATCAGCCCCAGCATTTT. Amino acid sequence: CASRGREDQPQHF.